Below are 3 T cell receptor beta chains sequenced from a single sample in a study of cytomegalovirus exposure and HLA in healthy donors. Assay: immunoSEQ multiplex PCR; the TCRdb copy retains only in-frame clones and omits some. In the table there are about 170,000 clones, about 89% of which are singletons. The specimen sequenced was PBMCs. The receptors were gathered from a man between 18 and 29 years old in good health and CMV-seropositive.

The chain's CDR3 is CASSSQGNSNQPQHF. The CDR3 DNA reads TGTGCCAGCAGTTCACAGGGGAATAGCAATCAGCCCCAGCATTTT. This chain joins TRBV27 and TRBJ1-5, with 7 bases identical to TRBD1. The CDR3 totals 15 residues. The V and J ends lost 4 bases and 0 bases, in that order; junction bases with no gene match: 3. Germline V CDR1 and CDR2: MNHEY, SMNVEV (reference sequence).

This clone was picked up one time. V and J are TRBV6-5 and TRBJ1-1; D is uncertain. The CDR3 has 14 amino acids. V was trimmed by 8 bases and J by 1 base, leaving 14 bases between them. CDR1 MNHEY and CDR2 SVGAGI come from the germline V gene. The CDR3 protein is CASRYGEGNTEAFF. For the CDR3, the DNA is TGTGCCAGCCGGTATGGAGAAGGGAACACTGAAGCTTTCTTT.

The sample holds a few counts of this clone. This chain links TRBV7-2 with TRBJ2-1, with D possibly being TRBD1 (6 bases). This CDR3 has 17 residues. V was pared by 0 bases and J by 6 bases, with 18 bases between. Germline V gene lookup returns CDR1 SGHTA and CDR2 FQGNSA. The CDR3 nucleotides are TGTGCCAGCAGCTTAGCGCAGGGGAGTTGGGATCTCAATGAGCAGTTCTTC. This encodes CASSLAQGSWDLNEQFF.